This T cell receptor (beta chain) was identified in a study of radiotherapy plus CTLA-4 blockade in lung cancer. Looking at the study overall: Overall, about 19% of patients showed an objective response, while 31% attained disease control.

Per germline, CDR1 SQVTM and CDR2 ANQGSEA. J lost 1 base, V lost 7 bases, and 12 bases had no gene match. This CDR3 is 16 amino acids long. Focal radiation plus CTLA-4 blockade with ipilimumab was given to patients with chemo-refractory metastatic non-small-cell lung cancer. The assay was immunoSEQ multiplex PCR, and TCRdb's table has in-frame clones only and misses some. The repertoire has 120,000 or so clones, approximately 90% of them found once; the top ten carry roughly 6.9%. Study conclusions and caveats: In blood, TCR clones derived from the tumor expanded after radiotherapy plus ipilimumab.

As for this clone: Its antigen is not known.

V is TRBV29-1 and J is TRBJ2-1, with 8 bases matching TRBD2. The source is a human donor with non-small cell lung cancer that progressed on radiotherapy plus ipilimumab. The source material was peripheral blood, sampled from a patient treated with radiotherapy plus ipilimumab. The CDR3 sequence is CSGGVSGSYSYNEQFF. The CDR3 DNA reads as TGCAGCGGTGGGGTCAGCGGGAGCTATTCCTACAATGAGCAGTTCTTC.